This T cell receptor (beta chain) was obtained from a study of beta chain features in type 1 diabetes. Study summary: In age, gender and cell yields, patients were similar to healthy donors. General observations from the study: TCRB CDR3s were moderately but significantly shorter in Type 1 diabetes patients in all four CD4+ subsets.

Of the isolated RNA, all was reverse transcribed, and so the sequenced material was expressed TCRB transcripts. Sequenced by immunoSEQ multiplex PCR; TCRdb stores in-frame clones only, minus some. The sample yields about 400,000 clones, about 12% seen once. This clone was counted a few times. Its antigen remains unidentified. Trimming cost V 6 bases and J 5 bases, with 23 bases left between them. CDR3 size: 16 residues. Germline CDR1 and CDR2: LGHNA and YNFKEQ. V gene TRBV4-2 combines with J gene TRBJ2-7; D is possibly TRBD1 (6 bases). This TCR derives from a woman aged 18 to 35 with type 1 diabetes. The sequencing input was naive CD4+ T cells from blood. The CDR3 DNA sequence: TGTGCCAGCAGTCGAAGTCTCGGGACACCCCCCGACGAGCAGTACTTC. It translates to CASSRSLGTPPDEQYF.